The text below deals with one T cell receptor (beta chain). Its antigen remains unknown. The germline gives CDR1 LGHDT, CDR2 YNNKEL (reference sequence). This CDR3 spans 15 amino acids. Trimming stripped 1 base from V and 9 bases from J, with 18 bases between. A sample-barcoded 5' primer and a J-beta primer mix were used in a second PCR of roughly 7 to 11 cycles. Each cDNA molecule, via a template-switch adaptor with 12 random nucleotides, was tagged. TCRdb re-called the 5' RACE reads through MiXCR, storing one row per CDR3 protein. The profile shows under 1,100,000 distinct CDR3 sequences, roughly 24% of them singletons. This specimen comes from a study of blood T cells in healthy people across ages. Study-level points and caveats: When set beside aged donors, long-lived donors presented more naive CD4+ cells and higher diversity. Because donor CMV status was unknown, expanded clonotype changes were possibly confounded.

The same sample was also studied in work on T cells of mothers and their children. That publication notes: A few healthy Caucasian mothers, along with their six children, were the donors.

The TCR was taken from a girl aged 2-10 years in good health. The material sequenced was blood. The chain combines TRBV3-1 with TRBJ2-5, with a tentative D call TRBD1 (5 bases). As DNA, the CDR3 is TGTGCCAGCAGCCAAGCTTCAGGGAAGAGAATGGCCCAGTACTTC. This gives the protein CASSQASGKRMAQYF.